This T cell receptor beta chain was captured in a study of T cell repertoires in cytomegalovirus infection. In the study overall: Newly reported HLA-C-restricted and thoroughly characterized HLA-B-restricted CMV epitopes were employed. In public TCR beta signatures, there were indications of both CMV infection and matching HLA type. The study, taken as a whole, reports: CMV-specific HLA-C-restricted TCR beta clonotypes dominated the ex vivo response. Of the TCR beta families, the public ones yielded a cumulative frequency that identified carriers of CMV plus the relevant HLA.

TCRdb called the reads again in MiXCR, with one record for every CDR3 protein. There are around 430,000 distinct CDR3 sequences in the sample; about two fifths occur only once, and about 41% lies in the top ten. This clonotype was counted many times. Its antigen is unknown. The sequencing used cultured PBMCs, collected from culture after CMV antigen stimulation. The source is a human donor in good health (CMV status not recorded). Some clones in this sample may be carry-over from other donors' samples.

The CDR3 is CASSFLPGLVYEQYF. The CDR3 DNA reads as TGTGCCAGCAGCTTTTTACCGGGACTCGTCTACGAGCAGTACTTC. J is TRBJ2-7 and V is TRBV7-2; possible D gene TRBD2, 6 bases. From germline, CDR1 is SGHTA and CDR2 FQGNSA. This CDR3 region has 15 residues. V shed 3 bases and J shed 3 bases, with 15 bases lying between them.